This section outlines one TCR delta chain sequence together with its context. One base separates it from a far larger clone, so it is likely a read error. The same CDR3 can be traced to other DNA sequences in this sample. The data originate from a study of gamma delta lymphoproliferative disorders and STAT genes. Study at large: The LymphoTrack Dx TCRG Assay amplified gamma chains from at least 50 ng of genomic DNA. Delta libraries were made per EuroClonality-NGS working group procedure.

TCRdb repeated clone calling on the multiplex PCR reads with CATT. The sample has over 950 delta-chain clones; roughly 2.3% are singletons. The CDR3 is 18 residues long. Germline CDR1 is TVYSNPD and CDR2 is GDNSRS (reference sequence). Sequencing used genomic DNA taken from PBMCs of patients and controls. The chain couples TRDV3 to TRDJ1, with TRDD3 identical over 11 bases. Sequencing was carried out using blood. This TCR came from a human donor in good health. The CDR3 bases are TGTGCCTTTGTTCCTGGGGGATACCTTTACCGCTTCACCGATAAACTTATCTTT. It translates to CAFVPGGYLYRFTDKLIF.